This TCR beta chain was sequenced during a study of technical replicates of blood from several donors. Only in-frame clones appear in the TCRdb table, and some are missing; sequencing was by immunoSEQ multiplex PCR. The sample gives tens of thousands of clones, approximately 78% of which show up once; 3% to 4.5% is in the top ten. This clone was seen more than once but under ten times. Per germline, CDR1 SGDLS and CDR2 YYNGEE. Trimming pared 4 bases from V and 7 bases from J, leaving 7 bases between. CDR3 length: 11 residues. This TCR derives from a human donor in good health. Some clones in this sample may be carry-over from other donors' samples. The chain has TRBV9 and TRBJ2-3; D is unclear. The specimen was PBMCs. The CDR3 nucleotides read TGTGCCAGCAGCCATTCTAATACGCAGTATTTT. Its protein product is CASSHSNTQYF.